A selection of T cell receptor beta chains follows, all from one sample in a study of synovial regulatory T cells in juvenile arthritis. Measured with immunoSEQ multiplex PCR; TCRdb has only the in-frame clones, and not every one. The sample shows fewer than 9,000 clones, and roughly 1.5% sits with its ten largest clones. The specimen sequenced was Treg cells from blood. These receptors all come from a donor younger than 30 with juvenile idiopathic arthritis. Both conserved end residues are part of each CDR3. Each record gives: clone size, V gene, J gene, CDR3 protein. Part of the rows lack a size; the others show once, few, many or a class for expanded clones.

.	TRBV6-5	TRBJ2-7	CASSLGLGYEQYF
.	TRBV11-2	TRBJ2-1	CASSSRLAGYNEQFF
.	TRBV4-2	TRBJ1-4	CASSQGLYSGGEKLFF
.	TRBV5-4	TRBJ2-4	CASSLSGGNIQYF
.	TRBV2	TRBJ2-1	CASGRGNEQFF
.	TRBV11-2	TRBJ1-1	CASSLDLQYEAFF
.	TRBV5-1	TRBJ2-5	CASRRQGASETQYF
.	TRBV7-3	TRBJ2-5	CASSPPGQETQYF
.	TRBV27	TRBJ2-1	CASSPRSSGGYNEQFF
.	TRBV19	TRBJ1-4	CASSPGTVRGEKLFF
medium-sized	TRBV28	TRBJ1-2	CASSPGTANYGYTF
medium-sized	TRBV29-1	TRBJ2-1	CSVEDRTGSSYNEQFF
.	TRBV5-1	TRBJ2-1	CASSRGRGEQFF
.	TRBV27	TRBJ1-6	CASSLAYGGNSPLHF
.	TRBV10-3	TRBJ2-7	CAISDVPVRGGYEQYF
.	TRBV5-4	TRBJ2-1	CASSSGGTYNEQFF
medium-sized	TRBV19	TRBJ1-5	CASNLLPAQPQHF
.	TRBV6-5	TRBJ2-5	CASSYSGVETQYF
.	TRBV6-9	TRBJ2-7	CASSYQGDRGLKEQYF
medium-sized	TRBV2	TRBJ2-5	CASSVHPSGQETQYF
.	TRBV4-1	TRBJ2-5	CASSPSSRETQYF
.	TRBV29-1	TRBJ2-1	CSVDRYNEQFF
.	TRBV2	TRBJ1-5	CASSDGNHPQHF
medium-sized	TRBV19	TRBJ1-5	CASSIQGQVNQPQHF
.	TRBV19	TRBJ1-2	CASSRQGPNYGYTF
.	TRBV7-9	TRBJ2-7	CASSLGVEQYF
.	TRBV6-4	TRBJ1-2	CAAGGGDYGYTF
.	TRBV20-1	TRBJ1-4	CSGTDGEKLFF
medium-sized	TRBV15	TRBJ1-2	CATSTRQGFGYGYTF
.	TRBV6-1	TRBJ1-4	CASSGTGTLNEKLFF
.	TRBV6-5	TRBJ1-5	CASRFRHNSNQPQHF
.	TRBV5-1	TRBJ2-7	CASRWEDHEQYF
.	TRBV12-5	TRBJ2-5	CASGLGTLQETQYF
.	TRBV7-8	TRBJ2-7	CASSSTGASYEQYF
.	TRBV18	TRBJ2-7	CASSPPYSPYEQYF
.	TRBV30	TRBJ1-3	CAWSVLGSGRTDTIYF